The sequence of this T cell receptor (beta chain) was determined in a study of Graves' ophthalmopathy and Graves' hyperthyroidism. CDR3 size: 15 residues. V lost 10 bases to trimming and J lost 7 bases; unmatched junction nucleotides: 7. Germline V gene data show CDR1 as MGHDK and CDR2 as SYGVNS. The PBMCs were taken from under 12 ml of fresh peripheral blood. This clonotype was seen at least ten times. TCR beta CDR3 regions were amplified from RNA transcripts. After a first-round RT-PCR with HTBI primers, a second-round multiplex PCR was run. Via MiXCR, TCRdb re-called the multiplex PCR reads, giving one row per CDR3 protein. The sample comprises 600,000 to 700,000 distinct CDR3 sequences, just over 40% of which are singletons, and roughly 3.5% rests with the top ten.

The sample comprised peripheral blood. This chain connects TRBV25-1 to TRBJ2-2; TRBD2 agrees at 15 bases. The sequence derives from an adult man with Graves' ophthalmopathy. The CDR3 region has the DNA TGTGCCAACATAGGGACTAGCGGGAGGTTCGGGGAGCTGTTTTTT. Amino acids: CANIGTSGRFGELFF. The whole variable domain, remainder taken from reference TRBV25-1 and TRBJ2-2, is EADIYQTPRYLVIGTGKKITLECSQTMGHDKMYWYQQDPGMELHLIHYSYGVNSTEKGDLSSESTVSRIRTEHFPLTLESARPSHTSQYLCANIGTSGRFGELFFGEGSRLTVL.